These 9 T cell receptor beta chains were sequenced from one sample in a study of CD8+ T cells in alopecia areata. Treatment defined: oral pan-JAK inhibitor, 5-10 mg twice daily. cDNA reverse transcribed from extracted RNA served as the sequencing template. The data were produced by immunoSEQ multiplex PCR, yet TCRdb's version contains in-frame clones alone and is incomplete. The data show under 250,000 clones, with around 57% seen just once and roughly 1.6% held by the top ten. This specimen was CD4+ T cells sorted from blood, taken at week 4, from a patient treated with tofacitinib. The source is a human donor with alopecia areata.

The V gene is TRBV6-1, the J gene TRBJ1-5; maybe TRBD1 (6 bases). V was trimmed by 11 bases and J by 1 base, leaving 12 bases between them. Germline lookup yields CDR1 MNHNS and CDR2 SASEGT. The CDR3 is 13 residues long. The CDR3 sequence: CAGTQGSNQPQHF. The CDR3 DNA reads TGTGCCGGAACTCAGGGGAGCAATCAGCCCCAGCATTTT.

The sample holds a few counts of this clone. The genes are TRBV5-1 and TRBJ1-2; 7 nucleotides line up with TRBD1. The J segment lost 8 bases and the V segment lost 4 bases, leaving 5 bases of the junction unmatched. Germline CDR1 and CDR2: SGHRS and YFSETQ. The CDR3 is 12 amino acids. For the CDR3, the DNA is TGCGCCAGCAGCGCCGACAGGGACGGCTACACCTTC. Amino acid sequence: CASSADRDGYTF.

The sample holds many counts of this clone. J is TRBJ1-4 and V is TRBV7-9; TRBD1 agrees at 8 bases. Germline assignment: CDR1 SEHNR and CDR2 FQNEAQ (reference sequence). The junction had 8 bases not matched to a gene; V was cut back by 0 bases and J by 8 bases. The CDR3 is 16 residues long. As DNA, the CDR3 is TGTGCCAGCAGCTTAGCCCCGGACAGGGAAAGGGAAAAACTGTTTTTT. This encodes CASSLAPDREREKLFF. The full variable domain, in which reference TRBV7-9 and TRBJ1-4 provide the parts outside the CDR3, is DTGVSQNPRHKITKRGQNVTFRCDPISEHNRLYWYRQTLGQGPEFLTYFQNEAQLEKSRLLSDRFSAERPKGSFSTLEIQRTEQGDSAMYLCASSLAPDREREKLFFGSGTQLSVL.

There are a few counts of this clone. V gene TRBV11-2 combines with J gene TRBJ2-4; tentatively, D is TRBD1 or TRBD2 (7 bases each). The germline V and J ends were trimmed by 4 bases and 5 bases, with 24 bases remaining between them. CDR3 length equals 18 residues. Germline V gene lookup returns CDR1 SGHAT and CDR2 FQNNGV. CDR3 residues: CASSSTPPGGQKQNIQYF. The CDR3 nucleotides read TGTGCCAGCAGCTCGACTCCCCCGGGGGGACAGAAACAAAACATTCAGTACTTC.

The J gene is TRBJ2-3, the V gene TRBV30; D gene unclear. The germline gives CDR1 GTSNPN, CDR2 SVGIG (reference sequence). Trimming pared 0 bases from V and 4 bases from J, leaving 11 bases between. The length of the CDR3 is 14 residues. In DNA, the CDR3 is TGTGCCTGGAGTGTCCCCGTCCGCCCAGATACGCAGTATTTT. Its translation is CAWSVPVRPDTQYF.

This clone has just one count. The chain recombines TRBV29-1 with TRBJ2-2; 8 nucleotides line up with TRBD1. The germline gives CDR1 SQVTM, CDR2 ANQGSEA. J gave up 4 bases and V 6 bases, and 22 bases lay outside the gene matches. The CDR3 contains 19 residues. CDR3 sequence (DNA): TGCAGCGTAGGGCAGGGCAGGGGGCGTGGATCCCGAAGCACCGGGGAGCTGTTTTTT. As protein: CSVGQGRGRGSRSTGELFF.

V gene TRBV5-6 combines with J gene TRBJ2-6, with D perhaps matching TRBD1 or TRBD2 (5 bases each). V shed 3 bases and J shed 4 bases, with 17 bases lying between them. Germline-derived CDR1 and CDR2 are SGHDT and YYEEEE. The CDR3 is 17 residues long. DNA of the CDR3: TGTGCCAGCAGCTCCACCATGGGGACGTCGGGGGCCAACGTCCTGACTTTC. It codes for CASSSTMGTSGANVLTF.

The V gene is TRBV30, the J gene TRBJ2-3; a weak D match, TRBD2 (5 bases). The V and J ends lost 4 bases and 0 bases respectively, with 5 bases between them. Germline-derived CDR1 and CDR2 are GTSNPN and SVGIG (reference sequence). The CDR3 extends over 12 amino acids. CDR3 region: CAWKRSTDTQYF. As DNA, the CDR3 is TGTGCCTGGAAGCGGAGCACAGATACGCAGTATTTT. Drawing the rest from reference TRBV30 and TRBJ2-3, the complete variable domain is SQTIHQWPATLVQPVGSPLSLECTVEGTSNPNLYWYRQAAGRGLQLLFYSVGIGQISSEVPQNLSASRPQDRQFILSSKKLLLSDSGFYLCAWKRSTDTQYFGPGTRLTVL.

V usage is TRBV7-3 and J usage is TRBJ2-1; D not resolved. The germline V gene has CDR1 SGHTA and CDR2 FQGTGA. The CDR3 is 12 amino acids. With 2 bases removed from V and 8 bases from J, the gap between germline ends came to 7 bases. The CDR3 protein is CASSLVMDEQFF. The DNA of the CDR3 is TGTGCCAGCAGCTTAGTTATGGATGAGCAGTTCTTC.